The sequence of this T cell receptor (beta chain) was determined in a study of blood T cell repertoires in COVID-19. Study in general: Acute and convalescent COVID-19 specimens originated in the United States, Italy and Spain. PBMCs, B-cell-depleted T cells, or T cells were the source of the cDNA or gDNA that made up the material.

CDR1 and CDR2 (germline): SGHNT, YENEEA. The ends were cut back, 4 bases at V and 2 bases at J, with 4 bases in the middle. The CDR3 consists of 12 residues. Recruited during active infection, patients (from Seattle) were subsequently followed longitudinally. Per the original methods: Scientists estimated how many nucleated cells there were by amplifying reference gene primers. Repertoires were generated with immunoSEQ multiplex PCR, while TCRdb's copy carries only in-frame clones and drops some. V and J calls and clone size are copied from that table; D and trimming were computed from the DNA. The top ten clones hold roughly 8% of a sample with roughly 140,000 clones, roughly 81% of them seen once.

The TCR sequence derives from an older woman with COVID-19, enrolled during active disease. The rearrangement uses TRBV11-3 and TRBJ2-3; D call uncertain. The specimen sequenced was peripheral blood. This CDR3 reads CASSSNTDTQYF. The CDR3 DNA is TGTGCCAGCAGCTCCAACACAGATACGCAGTATTTT.